This TCR beta chain was identified during a study of blood T cells in healthy people across ages. The table lists this clonotype with a few counts. Its antigen remains unidentified. Sample-barcoded 5' priming and a J-beta primer mix drove a second PCR of about 6 to 12 cycles. Each cDNA molecule received a tag from a template-switch adaptor that had 12 random nucleotides. TCRdb re-derived calls from the 5' RACE reads in MiXCR, one entry per CDR3 protein. Of some 1.5 million distinct CDR3 sequences in the sample, about 28% were seen once. Study-level results: A greater number of naive CD4+ cells and higher diversity distinguished long-lived donors from aged donors.

Germline CDR1 reads MNHGY; CDR2 reads SVAAGI. The CDR3 has 15 amino acids. Trimming cost V 1 base and J 8 bases; bases outside gene matches: 8. Healthy Caucasian individuals from Russia aged roughly 6 to 90 served as donors. Sequencing used blood. The chain has TRBV6-9 and TRBJ2-1; 7 bases match TRBD2. The clonotype originates from a woman aged 25 to 39 in good health. The CDR3 reads CASSYFGRQFYEQFF. The DNA for the CDR3 is TGTGCCAGCAGTTATTTCGGGAGGCAATTCTATGAGCAGTTCTTC.